Listed here is a single T cell receptor beta chain. Its antigen remains unknown. RNA transcripts served as the template for amplifying TCR beta CDR3 regions. A first-round RT-PCR of the TCR CDR3 used the HTBI primer set. TCRdb re-derived calls from the multiplex PCR reads in MiXCR, one entry per CDR3 protein. Counted here are over 700,000 distinct CDR3 sequences, about two fifths occurring once; the ten biggest clones make up about 8.9%. The data originate from a study of T cells in Graves' hyperthyroidism and ophthalmopathy. The study, taken as a whole, reports: Blood shared most expanded thyroid clonotypes above 0.001.

J lost 4 bases, V lost 3 bases, and 5 bases had no gene match. This CDR3 contains 15 residues. Germline lookup yields CDR1 SEHNR and CDR2 FQNEAQ (reference sequence). The receptor was derived from a man in his late teens or twenties with Graves' hyperthyroidism. The chain joins TRBV7-9 to TRBJ1-2; 10 bases agree with TRBD1. Sequencing was done on a sample of blood. CDR3 sequence (DNA): TGTGCCAGCAGCTTTGACAGGGGGCAGAGCTATGGCTACACCTTC. Its translation: CASSFDRGQSYGYTF.